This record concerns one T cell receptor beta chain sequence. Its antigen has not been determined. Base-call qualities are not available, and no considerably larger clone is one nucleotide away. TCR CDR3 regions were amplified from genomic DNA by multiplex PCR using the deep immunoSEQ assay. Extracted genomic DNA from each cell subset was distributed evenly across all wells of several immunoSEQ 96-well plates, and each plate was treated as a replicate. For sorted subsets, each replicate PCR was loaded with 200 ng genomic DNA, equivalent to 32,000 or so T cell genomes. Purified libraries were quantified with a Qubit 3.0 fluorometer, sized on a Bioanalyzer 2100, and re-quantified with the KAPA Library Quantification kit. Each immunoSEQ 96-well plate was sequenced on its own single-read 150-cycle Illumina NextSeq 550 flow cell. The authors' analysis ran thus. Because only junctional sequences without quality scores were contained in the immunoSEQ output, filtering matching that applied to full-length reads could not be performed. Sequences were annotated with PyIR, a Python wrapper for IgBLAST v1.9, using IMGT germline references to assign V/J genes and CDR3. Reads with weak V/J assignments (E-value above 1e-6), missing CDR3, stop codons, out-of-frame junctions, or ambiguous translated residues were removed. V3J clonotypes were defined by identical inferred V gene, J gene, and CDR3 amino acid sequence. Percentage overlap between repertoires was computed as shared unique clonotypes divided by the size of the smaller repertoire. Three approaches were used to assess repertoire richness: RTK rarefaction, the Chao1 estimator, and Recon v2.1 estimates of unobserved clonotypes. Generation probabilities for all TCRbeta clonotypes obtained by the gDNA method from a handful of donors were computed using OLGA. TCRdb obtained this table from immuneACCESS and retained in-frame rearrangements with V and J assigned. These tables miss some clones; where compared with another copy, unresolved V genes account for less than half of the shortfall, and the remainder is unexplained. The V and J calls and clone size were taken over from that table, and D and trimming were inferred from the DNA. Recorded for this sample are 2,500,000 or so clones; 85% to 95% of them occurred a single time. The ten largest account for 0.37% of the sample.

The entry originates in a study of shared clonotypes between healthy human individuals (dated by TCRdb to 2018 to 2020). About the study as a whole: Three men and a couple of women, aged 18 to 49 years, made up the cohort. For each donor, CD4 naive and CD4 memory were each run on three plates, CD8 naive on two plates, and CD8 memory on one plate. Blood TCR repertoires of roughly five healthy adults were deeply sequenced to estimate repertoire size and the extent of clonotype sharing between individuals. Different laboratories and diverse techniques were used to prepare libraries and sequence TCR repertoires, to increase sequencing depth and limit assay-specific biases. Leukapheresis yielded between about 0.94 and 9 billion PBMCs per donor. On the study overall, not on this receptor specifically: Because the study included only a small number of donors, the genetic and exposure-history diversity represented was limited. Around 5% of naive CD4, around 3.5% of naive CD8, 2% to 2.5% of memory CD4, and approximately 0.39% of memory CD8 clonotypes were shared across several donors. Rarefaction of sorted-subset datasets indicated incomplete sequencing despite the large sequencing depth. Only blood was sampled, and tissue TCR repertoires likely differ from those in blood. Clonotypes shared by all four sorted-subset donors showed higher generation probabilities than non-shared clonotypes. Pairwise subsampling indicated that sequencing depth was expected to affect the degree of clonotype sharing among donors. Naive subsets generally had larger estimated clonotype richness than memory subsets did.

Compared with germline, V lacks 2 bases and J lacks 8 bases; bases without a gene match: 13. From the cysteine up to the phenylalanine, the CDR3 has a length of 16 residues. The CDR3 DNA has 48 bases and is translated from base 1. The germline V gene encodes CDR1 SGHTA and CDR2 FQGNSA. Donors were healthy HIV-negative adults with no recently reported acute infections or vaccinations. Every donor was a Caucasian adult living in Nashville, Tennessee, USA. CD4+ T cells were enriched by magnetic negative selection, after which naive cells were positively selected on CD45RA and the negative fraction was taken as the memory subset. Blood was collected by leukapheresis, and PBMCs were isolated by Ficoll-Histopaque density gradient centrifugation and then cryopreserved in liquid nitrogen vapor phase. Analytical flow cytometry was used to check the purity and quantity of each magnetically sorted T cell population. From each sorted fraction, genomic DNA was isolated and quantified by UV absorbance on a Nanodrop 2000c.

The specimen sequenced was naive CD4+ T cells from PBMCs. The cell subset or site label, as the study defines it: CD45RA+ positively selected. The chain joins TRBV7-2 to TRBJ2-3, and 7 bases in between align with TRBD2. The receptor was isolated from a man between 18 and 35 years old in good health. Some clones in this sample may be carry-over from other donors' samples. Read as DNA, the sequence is TGTGCCAGCAGCTTAAGGGAGGGAGTTGTAGGAGCTACGCAGTATTTT. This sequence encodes CASSLREGVVGATQYF.